A selection of T cell receptor beta chains follows, all from one sample in a study of human T cells and chemical hapten exposure. TCRdb re-derived calls from the RACE reads in MiXCR, one entry per CDR3 protein. The sample lists about 160,000 distinct CDR3 sequences; about 30% were seen once. Sequencing used whole blood, obtained in connection with sensitization to the hapten diphenylcyclopropenone (DPC). The source of these receptors is a woman between 18 and 29 years old with alopecia areata. Some clones in this sample may be carry-over from other donors' samples. Both conserved end residues are part of each CDR3. Fields, in order: V gene, clone size, D gene, J gene, CDR3 DNA, CDR3 protein. D genes are given only for firm matches. The listing skips clone size in some rows; elsewhere it reads once, few, many or a size class.

TRBV5-1,few,TRBD2,TRBJ2-1,TGCGCCAGCAGCTACCCAGCGGGGGAGAAGTTCTTC,CASSYPAGEKFF
TRBV6-1,few,NA,TRBJ1-1,TGTGCCAGCAGTGAAGCCCAAGGGACGAACACTGAAGCTTTCTTT,CASSEAQGTNTEAFF
TRBV7-8,few,NA,TRBJ2-7,TGTGCCAGCAGCCCGGACTTAGCCTACGAGCAGTACTTC,CASSPDLAYEQYF
TRBV3-1,NA,NA,TRBJ2-1,TGTGCCAGCAGCCTGTTCTACAATGAGCAGTTCTTC,CASSLFYNEQFF
TRBV7-3,NA,NA,TRBJ1-5,TGTGCCAGCAGCTTTCCACAGGGAAACAATCAGCCCCAGCATTTT,CASSFPQGNNQPQHF
TRBV5-1,NA,NA,TRBJ2-7,TGCGCCAGCTGCCCCGACGCCTACGAGCAGTACTTC,CASCPDAYEQYF
TRBV24-1,few,NA,TRBJ2-2,TGTGCCACCAGTTCAGAGTACACCGGGGAGCTGTTTTTT,CATSSEYTGELFF
TRBV20-1,NA,NA,TRBJ1-1,TGCAGTGCTAAACAGCACACTGAAGCTTTCTTT,CSAKQHTEAFF
TRBV5-1,NA,TRBD1,TRBJ2-1,TGCGCCAGCAGCCCGGGACAGGGAGGGAATGAGCAGTTCTTC,CASSPGQGGNEQFF
TRBV15,NA,NA,TRBJ2-2,TGTGCCACCAGCAGAGCCCTACAGGGAAGCGGGGAGCTGTTTTTT,CATSRALQGSGELFF
TRBV5-1,few,NA,TRBJ2-7,TGCGCCAGCAAGAAAACGGGGTCCCACGAGCAGTACTTC,CASKKTGSHEQYF
TRBV29-1,few,NA,TRBJ1-2,TGCAGCGTTGGTACAGCTAACTATGGCTACACCTTC,CSVGTANYGYTF
TRBV29-1,few,NA,TRBJ2-1,TGCAGCGCCGATAAGGGGTTCAATGAGCAGTTCTTC,CSADKGFNEQFF
TRBV5-1,NA,NA,TRBJ2-1,TGCGCCAGCAGCTTGGTGTCAGGTCGGAATGAGCAGTTCTTC,CASSLVSGRNEQFF
TRBV9,NA,NA,TRBJ2-1,TGTGCCAGCAGCGTAAGTGAGGGTGAGCAGTTCTTC,CASSVSEGEQFF
TRBV20-1,few,TRBD2,TRBJ2-5,TGCAGTGCTCCCACTAGCGGGGCGTTAAAAGAGACCCAGTACTTC,CSAPTSGALKETQYF
TRBV2,few,NA,TRBJ1-2,TGTGCCAGCAGCGTACGGACAGATAACTATGGCTACACCTTC,CASSVRTDNYGYTF
TRBV10-2,few,NA,TRBJ2-7,TGCGCCAGCAGTGAGCGGACGGACTACGAGCAGTACTTC,CASSERTDYEQYF
TRBV29-1,NA,NA,TRBJ1-2,TGCAGCGCCTACAGGGATCCCCCCTACTATGGCTACACCTTC,CSAYRDPPYYGYTF
TRBV5-6,few,NA,TRBJ2-7,TGTGCCAGCAGCCTGGAACTTCTAGCCCACGAGCAGTACTTC,CASSLELLAHEQYF
TRBV4-1,many,NA,TRBJ2-5,TGCGCCAGCAGCCAACAGGGCGGGGGCCGACAAGAGACCCAGTACTTC,CASSQQGGGRQETQYF
TRBV5-1,NA,TRBD1,TRBJ2-5,TGCGCCAGCAGCTCTTCAGGGGGCTGGGGAGAGACCCAGTACTTC,CASSSSGGWGETQYF
TRBV5-6,NA,NA,TRBJ1-2,TGTGCCAGCAGCGATCTGGACAGTTTCTATGGCTACACCTTC,CASSDLDSFYGYTF
TRBV29-1,NA,NA,TRBJ2-7,TGCAGCGTCGGAAACAGTGGCCCCCCCTACGAGCAGTACTTC,CSVGNSGPPYEQYF
TRBV11-2,many,NA,TRBJ2-4,TGTGCCAGCAGCCCGGGGGCGAGGGCCAAAAACATTCAGTACTTC,CASSPGARAKNIQYF
TRBV18,NA,TRBD1,TRBJ2-2,TGTGCCAGCTCACTGGGGACAGGGCCGAACACCGGGGAGCTGTTTTTT,CASSLGTGPNTGELFF
TRBV4-2,NA,NA,TRBJ2-3,TGTGCCAGCAGCCATTCCTTCGGGGGGCAGGGAGATACGCAGTATTTT,CASSHSFGGQGDTQYF
TRBV2,NA,TRBD1,TRBJ2-5,TGTGCCAGCAGAGCCACAGGGGTCGTGGTAGAGACCCAGTACTTC,CASRATGVVVETQYF
TRBV25-1,NA,TRBD1,TRBJ1-2,TGTGCCAGCAGTGGAACAGGGGCCAATGGCTACACCTTC,CASSGTGANGYTF
TRBV7-9,few,NA,TRBJ1-1,TGTGCCAGCAGATTAGCGGTGGGGGCGCGTGCCACTGAAGCTTTCTTT,CASRLAVGARATEAFF
TRBV29-1,few,NA,TRBJ1-1,TGCAGCTTTTGGACGGGAGGGACTGAAGCTTTCTTT,CSFWTGGTEAFF
TRBV27,few,NA,TRBJ1-2,TGTGCCAGCAGTTTAAACAGAGAGATCTATGGCTACACCTTC,CASSLNREIYGYTF
TRBV15,NA,TRBD1,TRBJ1-2,TGTGCCACCAGAGATGCACAGGGGACGGAAGGCTACACCTTC,CATRDAQGTEGYTF
TRBV20-1,NA,NA,TRBJ2-1,TGCAGTGCTAGCTTCCTGAATGAGCAGTTCTTC,CSASFLNEQFF
TRBV11-2,NA,NA,TRBJ1-1,TGTGCCAGCAGGCTCGACCGCCCGAATGAAGCTTTCTTT,CASRLDRPNEAFF
TRBV30,few,NA,TRBJ1-1,TGTGCCCACCGACATCCTGGCGGCACTGAAGCTTTCTTT,CAHRHPGGTEAFF
TRBV5-1,NA,NA,TRBJ1-2,TGCGCCAGCAGCCGGGGCGACGGGAACTATGGCTACACCTTC,CASSRGDGNYGYTF
TRBV9,NA,TRBD1,TRBJ2-1,TGTGCCAGCAGCCCAAGCATTGGGACAGGGAGGAATGAGCAGTTCTTC,CASSPSIGTGRNEQFF
TRBV2,few,NA,TRBJ2-1,TGTGCCAGCAGTGCCTATGATGAGCAGTTCTTC,CASSAYDEQFF
TRBV29-1,NA,NA,TRBJ2-5,TGCAGCGTTGAAATACTAGTTTTAGAGACCCAGTACTTC,CSVEILVLETQYF
TRBV29-1,few,NA,TRBJ1-1,TGCAGCGTTGACACCATGAACACTGAAGCTTTCTTT,CSVDTMNTEAFF
TRBV7-2,NA,TRBD1,TRBJ1-6,TGTGCCAGCAGCTTCTCCCAGGGGGCTTCCTATAATTCACCCCTCCACTTT,CASSFSQGASYNSPLHF
TRBV7-2,NA,NA,TRBJ2-2,TGTGCCAGCACCCCGAGAGGGGAGCTGTTTTTT,CASTPRGELFF
TRBV12-3/TRBV12-4,few,TRBD2,TRBJ2-3,TGTGCCAGCAGTTCGATCGGACTAGCGGAGGCAGATACGCAGTATTTT,CASSSIGLAEADTQYF
TRBV27,NA,TRBD1,TRBJ1-2,TGTGCCAGCAAACTACAGGGGAACTATGGCTACACCTTC,CASKLQGNYGYTF
TRBV5-1,NA,TRBD2,TRBJ2-3,TGCGCCAGCAGCCTACCCGGGACTAGCGGTACTAGCACAGATACGCAGTATTTT,CASSLPGTSGTSTDTQYF
TRBV9,NA,NA,TRBJ1-5,TGTGCCAGCAGCGTATCCCCTTCTCAGGGCCAGCCCCAGCATTTT,CASSVSPSQGQPQHF
TRBV5-1,NA,NA,TRBJ2-1,TGCGCCAGCAGCTTGGACTGGGGGTCCTACAATGAGCAGTTCTTC,CASSLDWGSYNEQFF
TRBV25-1,NA,NA,TRBJ2-7,TGTGCCAGCAGTGAATCGGCGGGGATCTACGAGCAGTACTTC,CASSESAGIYEQYF
TRBV4-1,few,NA,TRBJ1-4,TGCGCCAGCAGCCACAGACAGTCTGCAACTAATGAAAAACTGTTTTTT,CASSHRQSATNEKLFF
TRBV4-1,NA,NA,TRBJ2-1,TGCGCCAGCAGCCAAGATGGGGGGACCTACAATGAGCAGTTCTTC,CASSQDGGTYNEQFF
TRBV5-1,NA,TRBD2,TRBJ2-2,TGCGCCAGCAGCGGGACTAGTGGGCCCGCGAACACCGGGGAGCTGTTTTTT,CASSGTSGPANTGELFF
TRBV6-1,NA,TRBD1,TRBJ1-5,TGTGCCAGCAGTAAGGACAGGGGGCCGGCGGGACCCCAGCATTTT,CASSKDRGPAGPQHF
TRBV29-1,few,TRBD1,TRBJ2-5,TGCAGCGCCAACAGGGGCCGGGAGACCCAGTACTTC,CSANRGRETQYF
TRBV5-1,few,TRBD1,TRBJ2-1,TGCGCCAGCAGCTTGGCCGACAGGGGATTAAATGAGCAGTTCTTC,CASSLADRGLNEQFF
TRBV7-2,many,NA,TRBJ2-7,TGTGCCAGCAGCTTACAATCCGAGCAGTACTTC,CASSLQSEQYF
TRBV4-2,NA,NA,TRBJ2-3,TGTGCCAGCACCCCCCGCGGGAGCACAGATACGCAGTATTTT,CASTPRGSTDTQYF
TRBV19,NA,TRBD2,TRBJ2-2,TGTGCCAGTAGTATCCCAGGCGGGAGGCGGACCGGGGAGCTGTTTTTT,CASSIPGGRRTGELFF
TRBV9,NA,TRBD1,TRBJ2-7,TGTGCCAGCAGTGGGGACAGCCACGAGCAGTACTTC,CASSGDSHEQYF
TRBV7-2,few,TRBD1,TRBJ1-1,TGTGCCAGCAGGTCCCAGGGGGCGCGAGCTTTCTTT,CASRSQGARAFF